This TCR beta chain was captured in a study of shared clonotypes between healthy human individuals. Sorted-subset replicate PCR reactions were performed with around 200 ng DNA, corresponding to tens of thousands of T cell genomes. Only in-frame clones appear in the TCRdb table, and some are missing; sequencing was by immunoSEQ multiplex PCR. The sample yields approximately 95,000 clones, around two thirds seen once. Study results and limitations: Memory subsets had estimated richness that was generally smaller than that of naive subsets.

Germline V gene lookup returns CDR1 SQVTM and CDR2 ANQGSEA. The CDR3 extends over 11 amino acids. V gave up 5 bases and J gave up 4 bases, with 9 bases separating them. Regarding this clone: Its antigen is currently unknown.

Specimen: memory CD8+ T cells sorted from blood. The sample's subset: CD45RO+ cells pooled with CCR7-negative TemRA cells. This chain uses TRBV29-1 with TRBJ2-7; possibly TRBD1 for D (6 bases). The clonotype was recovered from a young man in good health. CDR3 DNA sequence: TGCAGCGTTTCTAGGGGGTACGAGCAGTACTTC. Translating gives CSVSRGYEQYF.